Sequencing of this T cell receptor (beta chain) was carried out in a study of neurological immune-mediated disorders. This clonotype was observed many times. The time point denotes: longitudinal time-point 2. The unsorted libraries were produced from 2 million PBMCs held at -80 C. cDNA was made by 5'RACE with 10-nucleotide random UMIs. Over 160 million TCR-beta sequences from 15-18 subjects were obtained in each sequencing run. TCRdb called the 5' RACE reads again in MiXCR, with one record for every CDR3 protein. Of roughly 98,000 distinct CDR3 sequences listed, roughly 13% are singletons. The junction had 9 bases not matched to a gene; V was cut back by 6 bases and J by 4 bases. CDR3 size: 15 residues.

The receptor's source is a female donor with HTLV-1-associated myelopathy (HAM/TSP). Sequenced material: PBMCs. This rearrangement joins TRBV12-3 or TRBV12-4 to TRBJ1-1; TRBD1 matches at 9 bases. CDR3 sequence: CASSPGQGWVTEAFF. For the CDR3, the DNA is TGTGCCAGCAGCCCGGGACAGGGATGGGTCACTGAAGCTTTCTTT.